This TCR beta chain was captured in a study of post-analysis software for immune sequencing data. Study overall: Included courses were relapsing-remitting and secondary progressive multiple sclerosis; progressive-relapsing multiple sclerosis was also included. Study-wide results and caveats: The F measure placed samples prepared in the same batch into strongly shared clusters. TRBV5-6, TRBV5-1 and TRBV20-1 belonged to a set of roughly five TRBV segments that were more frequent in patients than controls. People with multiple sclerosis had a significantly lower normalized Chao1 diversity than controls did.

The CDR3 runs to 13 residues. Germline-derived CDR1 and CDR2 are ENHRY and SYGVKD. The junction had 4 bases not matched to a gene; V was cut back by 6 bases and J by 4 bases. Comment on this clonotype: What it binds is not known.

Presence of unique molecular identifiers characterized the TCR beta cDNA libraries. A population of about 1 to 11 million T cells gave rise to about half a million cDNA molecules. A single record per CDR3 protein comes from TCRdb applying MiXCR to the PCR reads. The table records 820,000 or so distinct CDR3 sequences, roughly 50% of them present only once. The clonotype comes from a girl aged 5-17 years with multiple sclerosis. The sequencing input was blood. This chain joins TRBV10-3 and TRBJ2-3, with 7 bases aligning to TRBD1. This chain's CDR3 is CAISTGEPDTQYF. The DNA of the CDR3 is TGTGCCATCAGCACAGGGGAACCAGATACGCAGTATTTT.